This T cell receptor (beta chain) is from a study of blood T cells in healthy people across ages. This clonotype was found a few times. The second PCR ran about 6 to 12 cycles with a sample-barcoded 5' primer and J-beta primers. No fewer than 3 million CDR3-containing paired-end reads came from each sample. TCRdb recomputed calls from the 5' RACE reads with MiXCR, one row per CDR3 protein. The sample has over 700,000 distinct CDR3 sequences, 53% seen once. CDR1 MGHRA and CDR2 YSYEKL come from the germline V gene. The CDR3 contains 14 residues. This sequence originates from a man of 80 years or more in good health. The chain links TRBV4-1 to TRBJ2-5, with a tentative D call TRBD2 (5 bases). The DNA end is more similar to TRBJ2-7, so the J call may be wrong. The sample comprised blood. CDR3: CASSQVLLAYEQYF. CDR3 DNA: TGCGCCAGCAGCCAAGTTCTTCTAGCATACGAGCAGTACTTC.